This entry lists 6 T cell receptor beta chains sequenced from one sample in a study of control samples from healthy donors and cancer patients. Sequencing used immunoSEQ multiplex PCR; TCRdb keeps in-frame clones, though not all of them. The sample has tens of thousands of clones; roughly 93% are singletons. Sequenced: blood. The receptors come from a woman under 30 in good health.

This chain uses TRBV7-8 with TRBJ2-7; 8 bases map to TRBD2. This CDR3 comprises 19 residues. The V gene end was trimmed by 1 base and the J gene end by 3 bases; junction bases not matched to a gene: 17. Germline CDR1 reads SGHVS; CDR2 reads FQNEAQ. The CDR3 nucleotides are TGTGCCAGCAGCTTAGAAATGAGTAGCGGGACCTTAGACTACTACGAGCAGTACTTC. It specifies CASSLEMSSGTLDYYEQYF.

The chain carries TRBV11-3 and TRBJ1-6, with 7 bases identical to TRBD1. Germline lookup yields CDR1 SGHNT and CDR2 YENEEA. CDR3 length equals 17 residues. V shed 0 bases, J shed 11 bases, and the junction held 13 bases outside the gene matches. CDR3 bases: TGTGCCAGCAGCTTAGATAAGACAGGGTCGAGGTTGCCACCCCTCCACTTT. This codes for CASSLDKTGSRLPPLHF.

The gene calls are TRBV21-1 and TRBJ2-6; the D call TRBD1 from the table was never checked on the DNA. TRBV21-1 is noted as a pseudogene. CDR3 size: 16 residues. For the CDR3, the DNA is TGTGCCAGCAGCAATAAACAGGGGACTGGGGCCAACGTCCTGACTTTC. Translation: CASSNKQGTGANVLTF.

This clone was detected once. This chain uses TRBV19 with TRBJ2-5; 7 bases map to TRBD1. V lost 3 bases and J lost 2; bases outside the gene matches: 6. This CDR3 is built from 15 residues. Germline V gene data show CDR1 as LNHDA and CDR2 as SQIVND (reference sequence). CDR3 bases: TGTGCCAGTAGTATGTGGACAGGTCATCAAGAGACCCAGTACTTC. Translation gives CASSMWTGHQETQYF. Full variable domain (outside the CDR3, taken from reference TRBV19 and TRBJ2-5): DGGITQSPKYLFRKEGQNVTLSCEQNLNHDAMYWYRQDPGQGLRLIYYSQIVNDFQKGDIAEGYSVSREKKESFPLTVTSAQKNPTAFYLCASSMWTGHQETQYFGPGTRLLVL.

The chain combines TRBV19 with TRBJ1-5; TRBD1 might be the D (5 bases). Trimming stripped 7 bases from V and 4 bases from J, with 14 bases between. There are 14 residues in the CDR3. CDR1 is LNHDA and CDR2 is SQIVND in the germline V gene (reference sequence). The CDR3: CASISGQGNQPQHF. CDR3 bases: TGTGCCAGTATTTCCGGGCAGGGAAATCAGCCCCAGCATTTT. The entire variable domain, with the rest obtained from reference TRBV19 and TRBJ1-5, is as follows: DGGITQSPKYLFRKEGQNVTLSCEQNLNHDAMYWYRQDPGQGLRLIYYSQIVNDFQKGDIAEGYSVSREKKESFPLTVTSAQKNPTAFYLCASISGQGNQPQHFGDGTRLSIL.

This clone appeared a single time. The CDR3 region has the DNA TGCGCCAGCAGCTTCCCTAGGGGGGATGAGAACACTGAAGCTTTCTTT. Translated: CASSFPRGDENTEAFF. The chain uses TRBV5-1 and TRBJ1-1, with D possibly being TRBD1 (6 bases). This CDR3 has 16 amino acids. Looked up from germline, CDR1 is SGHRS and CDR2 is YFSETQ. V was shortened by 2 bases and J by 1 base, with 15 bases between the two germline ends.